This T cell receptor (beta chain) emerged from a study of shared clonotypes between healthy human individuals. Study-wide context: The donor pool was made up of two women and a few men aged 18 to 49.

The deep-level immunoSEQ assay was used. Method: immunoSEQ multiplex PCR; TCRdb's copy keeps in-frame clones and lacks some. The table includes 850,000 to 1,100,000 clones, around three quarters detected once. About this clone itself: Other DNA sequences in this specimen translate into the identical CDR3.

The sequence derives from a young man in good health. Some clones in this sample may be carry-over from other donors' samples. The sample consisted of memory CD4+ T cells from PBMCs. Subset indicated: CD45RA-negative fraction.

The CDR3 bases are TGTGCCAGCAGCTCGCAAGGCACCGGGGAGCTGTTTTTT. It encodes CASSSQGTGELFF. The V gene is TRBV7-9, the J gene TRBJ2-2; D gene ambiguous. CDR1 is SEHNR and CDR2 is FQNEAQ in the germline V gene (reference sequence). Deletions cut 4 bases from V and 4 bases from J, with 7 bases between. The CDR3 has 13 residues.